These 8 T cell receptor beta chains originate from one sample sequenced in a study of OX40 agonist ivuxolimab in advanced cancers. Profiling relied on immunoSEQ multiplex PCR, and the TCRdb table lists in-frame clones only, not all of them. The repertoire holds roughly 28,000 clones, with around 85% as singletons. The sample was CD4+ or CD8+ T cells sorted from blood, taken in a trial of the OX40 agonist ivuxolimab. The receptors shown here come from an adult with an advanced solid tumor such as melanoma, head and neck, liver or kidney cancer.

The CDR3 DNA sequence: TGTGCCATCAGCCACCCGGGACAGGGATTGGTAGAGACCCAGTACTTC. Amino acids: CAISHPGQGLVETQYF. The chain uses TRBV10-3 and TRBJ2-5; 9 bases are shared with TRBD1. The V gene end was trimmed by 6 bases and the J gene end by 4 bases; junction bases not matched to a gene: 12. Germline CDR1 is ENHRY and CDR2 is SYGVKD. CDR3 size: 16 residues.

This sequence joins TRBV13 and TRBJ2-3; D is unresolved. The CDR3 is made up of 13 amino acids. From germline, CDR1 is PRHDT and CDR2 FYEKMQ (reference sequence). Trimming pared 5 bases from V and 6 bases from J, leaving 12 bases between. The chain's CDR3 is CASSILRSDTQYF. The CDR3 region has the DNA TGTGCCAGCAGCATCCTACGGTCCGATACGCAGTATTTT.

In nucleotides, the CDR3 is TGTGCCAGCGACGACAGGGATAACTACGAGCAGTACTTC. Amino acids: CASDDRDNYEQYF. The V gene is TRBV2, the J gene TRBJ2-7, with 7 bases lining up with TRBD1. Germline-derived CDR1 and CDR2 are SNHLY and FYNNEI. CDR3 size: 13 residues. Losses at the gene ends were 8 bases for V and 3 bases for J; bases not matched to a gene: 7.

This chain uses TRBV9 with TRBJ1-2; D is unclear. The CDR3 is 14 amino acids. From germline, CDR1 is SGDLS and CDR2 YYNGEE. V lost 0 bases and J lost 5, with 11 bases in between. The CDR3 reads CASSVASSVYGYTF. The CDR3 DNA is TGTGCCAGCAGCGTAGCTAGCAGCGTTTATGGCTACACCTTC.

For this clone: The CDR3 does not close with the conserved phenylalanine or tryptophan, likely indicating a read error. The chain combines TRBV29-1 with TRBJ1-2; TRBD1 matches 12 bases. CDR1 and CDR2 from the germline V gene are SQVTM and ANQGSEA. Trimming cost V 3 bases and J 5 bases; bases outside gene matches: 10. The CDR3 is 16 residues long. The CDR3 sequence: CSVELLGQGADYGYTL. Written as DNA, the CDR3 is TGCAGCGTTGAGCTCCTGGGACAGGGGGCAGATTATGGCTACACCCTC.

V is TRBV6-6 and J is TRBJ1-5; TRBD1 matches 7 bases. Germline trimming cut 0 bases from V and 7 bases from J; bases unmatched to any gene: 6. The CDR3 runs to 15 residues. Per germline, CDR1 MNHNY and CDR2 SVGAGI (reference sequence). CDR3 coding DNA: TGTGCCAGCAGTTACTCGACAGGGTATGGGCAGCCCCAGCATTTT. Translating gives CASSYSTGYGQPQHF.

The sample holds one count of this clone. The V gene is TRBV4-1, the J gene TRBJ2-2, with 10 bases that match TRBD1. The CDR3 is 16 residues long. Germline V lookup: CDR1 MGHRA, CDR2 YSYEKL. V trimming: 4 bases; J trimming: 3 bases; junction bases outside the gene matches: 5. The CDR3 sequence: CASSLTGTGDTGELFF. The CDR3 bases are TGCGCCAGCAGCCTAACCGGGACAGGGGACACCGGGGAGCTGTTTTTT.

This clone occurred once. The V and J genes are TRBV28 and TRBJ2-1; 8 nucleotides agree with TRBD1. The CDR3 runs 16 residues. Germline trimming cut 5 bases from V and 4 bases from J; bases unmatched to any gene: 10. Looked up from germline, CDR1 is MDHEN and CDR2 is SYDVKM. In DNA, the CDR3 is TGTGCCAGCAGTCCTCGACAGGGGCCAATTTACAATGAGCAGTTCTTC. This translates into CASSPRQGPIYNEQFF.